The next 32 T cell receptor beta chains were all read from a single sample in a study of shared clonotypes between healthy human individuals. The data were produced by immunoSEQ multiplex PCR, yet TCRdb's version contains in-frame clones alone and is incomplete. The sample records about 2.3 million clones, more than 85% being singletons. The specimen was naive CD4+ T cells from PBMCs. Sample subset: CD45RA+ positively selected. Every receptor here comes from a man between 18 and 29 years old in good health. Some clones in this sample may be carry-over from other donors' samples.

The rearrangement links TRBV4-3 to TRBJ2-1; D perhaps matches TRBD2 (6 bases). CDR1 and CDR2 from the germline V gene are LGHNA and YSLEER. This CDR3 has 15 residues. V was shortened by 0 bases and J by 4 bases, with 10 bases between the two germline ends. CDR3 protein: CASSQERTTYNEQFF. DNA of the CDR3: TGCGCCAGCAGCCAAGAGCGGACTACTTACAATGAGCAGTTCTTC.

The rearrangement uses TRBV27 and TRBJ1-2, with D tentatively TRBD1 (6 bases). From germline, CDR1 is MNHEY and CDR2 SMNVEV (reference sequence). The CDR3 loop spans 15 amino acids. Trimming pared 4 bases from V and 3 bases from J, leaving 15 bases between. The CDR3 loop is CASSSLVGADYGYTF. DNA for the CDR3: TGTGCCAGCAGTTCACTCGTGGGGGCGGACTATGGCTACACCTTC.

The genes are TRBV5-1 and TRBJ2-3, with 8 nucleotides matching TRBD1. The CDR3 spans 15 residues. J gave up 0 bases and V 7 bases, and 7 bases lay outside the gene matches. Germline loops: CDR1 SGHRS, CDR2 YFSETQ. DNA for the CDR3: TGCGCCAGCCTAAACAGGGGGGCTAGCACAGATACGCAGTATTTT. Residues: CASLNRGASTDTQYF.

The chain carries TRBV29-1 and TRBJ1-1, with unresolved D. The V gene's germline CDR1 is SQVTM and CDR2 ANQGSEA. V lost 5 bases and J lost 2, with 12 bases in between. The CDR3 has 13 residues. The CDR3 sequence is CSVSLRRNTEAFF. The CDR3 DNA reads TGCAGCGTTTCCCTCCGGAGAAACACTGAAGCTTTCTTT.

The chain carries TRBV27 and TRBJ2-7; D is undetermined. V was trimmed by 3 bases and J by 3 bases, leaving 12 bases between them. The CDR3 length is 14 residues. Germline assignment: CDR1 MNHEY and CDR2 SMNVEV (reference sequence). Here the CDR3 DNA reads TGTGCCAGCAGTTTCCGGTACAGCCGCTACGAGCAGTACTTC. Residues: CASSFRYSRYEQYF.

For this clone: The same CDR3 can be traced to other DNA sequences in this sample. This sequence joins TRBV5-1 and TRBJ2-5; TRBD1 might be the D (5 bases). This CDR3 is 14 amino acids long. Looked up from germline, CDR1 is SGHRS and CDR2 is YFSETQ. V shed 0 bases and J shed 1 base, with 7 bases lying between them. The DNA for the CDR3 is TGCGCCAGCAGCTTGGAGGGGCCCCAAGAGACCCAGTACTTC. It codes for CASSLEGPQETQYF.

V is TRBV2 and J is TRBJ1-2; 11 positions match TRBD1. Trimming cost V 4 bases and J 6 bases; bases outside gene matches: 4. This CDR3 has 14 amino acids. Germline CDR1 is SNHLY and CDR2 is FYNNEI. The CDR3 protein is CASSGDRGFNGYTF. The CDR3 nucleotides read TGTGCCAGCAGTGGGGACAGGGGGTTTAATGGCTACACCTTC.

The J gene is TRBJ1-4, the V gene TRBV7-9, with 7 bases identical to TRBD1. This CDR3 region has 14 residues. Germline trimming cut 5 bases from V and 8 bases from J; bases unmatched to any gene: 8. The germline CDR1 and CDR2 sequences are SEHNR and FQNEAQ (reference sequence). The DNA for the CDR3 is TGTGCCAGCAGCGCAGGGGGAGGGGACGAAAAACTGTTTTTT. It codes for CASSAGGGDEKLFF.

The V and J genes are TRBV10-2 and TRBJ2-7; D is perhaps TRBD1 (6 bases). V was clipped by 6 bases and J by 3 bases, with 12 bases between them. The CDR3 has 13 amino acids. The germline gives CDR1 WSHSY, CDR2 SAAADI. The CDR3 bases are TGCGCCAGCAGGGACAGTCAAGTCTACGAGCAGTACTTC. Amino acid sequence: CASRDSQVYEQYF.

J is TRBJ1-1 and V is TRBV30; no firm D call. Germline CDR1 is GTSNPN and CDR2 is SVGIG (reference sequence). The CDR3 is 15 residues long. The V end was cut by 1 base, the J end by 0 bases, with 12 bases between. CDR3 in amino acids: CAWSDERRVNTEAFF. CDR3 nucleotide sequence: TGTGCCTGGAGTGATGAGCGGAGGGTGAACACTGAAGCTTTCTTT.

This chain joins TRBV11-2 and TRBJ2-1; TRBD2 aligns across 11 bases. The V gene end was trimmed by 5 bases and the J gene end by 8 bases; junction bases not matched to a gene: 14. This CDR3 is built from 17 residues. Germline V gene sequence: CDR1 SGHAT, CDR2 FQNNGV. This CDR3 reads CASSPTSGSTFSDEQFF. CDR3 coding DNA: TGTGCCAGCAGCCCAACTAGCGGGAGTACATTTTCGGATGAGCAGTTCTTC.

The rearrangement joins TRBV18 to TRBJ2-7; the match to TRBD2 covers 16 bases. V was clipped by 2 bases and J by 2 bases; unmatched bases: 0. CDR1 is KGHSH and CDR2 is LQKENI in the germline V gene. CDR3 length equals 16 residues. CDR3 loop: CASSPGTSGRAYEQYF. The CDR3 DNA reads TGTGCCAGCTCACCAGGGACTAGCGGGAGGGCCTACGAGCAGTACTTC.

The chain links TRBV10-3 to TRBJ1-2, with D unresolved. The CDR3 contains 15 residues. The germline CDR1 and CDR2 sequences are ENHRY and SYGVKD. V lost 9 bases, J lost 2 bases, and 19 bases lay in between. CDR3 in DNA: TGTGCCATTTCCTTATCCCGTTCCGACAACTATGGCTACACCTTC. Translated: CAISLSRSDNYGYTF.

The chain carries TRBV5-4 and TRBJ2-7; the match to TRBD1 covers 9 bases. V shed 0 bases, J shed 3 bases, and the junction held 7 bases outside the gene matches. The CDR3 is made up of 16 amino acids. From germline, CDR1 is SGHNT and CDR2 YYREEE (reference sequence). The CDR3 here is CASSLAGAGQGYEQYF. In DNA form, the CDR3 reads TGTGCCAGCAGCTTGGCCGGGGCGGGACAGGGCTACGAGCAGTACTTC.

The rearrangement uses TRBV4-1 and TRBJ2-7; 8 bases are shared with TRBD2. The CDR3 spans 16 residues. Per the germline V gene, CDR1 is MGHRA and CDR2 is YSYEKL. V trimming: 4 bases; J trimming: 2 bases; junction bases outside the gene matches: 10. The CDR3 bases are TGCGCCAGCAGCCCCCGGGGTAGCGGGAACCCCTACGAGCAGTACTTC. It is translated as CASSPRGSGNPYEQYF.

CDR3 amino acids: CASSKVSDSNEKLFF. CDR3 in DNA: TGTGCCAGCAGCAAAGTGTCGGACAGTAATGAAAAACTGTTTTTT. The chain is built from TRBV21-1 and TRBJ1-4; TRBD1 was called by the table and not checked on the DNA. TRBV21-1 is a recognized pseudogene. There are 15 residues in the CDR3.

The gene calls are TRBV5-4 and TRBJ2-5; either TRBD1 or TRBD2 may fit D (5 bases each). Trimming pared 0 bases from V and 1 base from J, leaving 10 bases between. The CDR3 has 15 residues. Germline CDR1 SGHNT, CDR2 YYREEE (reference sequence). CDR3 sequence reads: CASSLASGTQETQYF. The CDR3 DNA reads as TGTGCCAGCAGCTTGGCCTCAGGGACCCAAGAGACCCAGTACTTC.

The CDR3 sequence: CASSVSTSWDYNEQFF. The CDR3 coding sequence is TGTGCCAGCAGTGTCTCGACTAGCTGGGACTACAATGAGCAGTTCTTC. The V gene is TRBV28, the J gene TRBJ2-1; 7 nucleotides match TRBD2. The CDR3 length is 16 residues. Trimming removed 5 bases from V and 3 bases from J; junction bases left unmatched: 10. Germline V gene sequence: CDR1 MDHEN, CDR2 SYDVKM.

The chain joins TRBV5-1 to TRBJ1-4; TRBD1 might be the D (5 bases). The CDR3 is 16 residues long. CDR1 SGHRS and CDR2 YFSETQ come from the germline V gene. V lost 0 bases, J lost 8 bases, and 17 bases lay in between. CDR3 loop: CASSLAPGTEGEKLFF. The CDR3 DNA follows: TGCGCCAGCAGCTTGGCCCCGGGGACGGAGGGGGAAAAACTGTTTTTT.

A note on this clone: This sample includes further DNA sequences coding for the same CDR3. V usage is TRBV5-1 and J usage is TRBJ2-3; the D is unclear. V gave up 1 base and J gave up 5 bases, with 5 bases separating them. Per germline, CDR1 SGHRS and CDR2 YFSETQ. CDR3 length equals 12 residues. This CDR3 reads CASSLNRDTQYF. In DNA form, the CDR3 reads TGCGCCAGCAGCTTGAACCGAGATACGCAGTATTTT.

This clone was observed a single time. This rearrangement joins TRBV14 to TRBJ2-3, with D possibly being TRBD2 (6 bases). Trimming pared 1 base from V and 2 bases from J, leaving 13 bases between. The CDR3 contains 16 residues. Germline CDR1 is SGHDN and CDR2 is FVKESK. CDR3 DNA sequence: TGTGCCAGCAGCCAAGGGAGGGCCAGTATCACAGATACGCAGTATTTT. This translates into CASSQGRASITDTQYF. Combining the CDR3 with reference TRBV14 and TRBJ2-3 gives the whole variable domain EAGVTQFPSHSVIEKGQTVTLRCDPISGHDNLYWYRRVMGKEIKFLLHFVKESKQDESGMPNNRFLAERTGGTYSTLKVQPAELEDSGVYFCASSQGRASITDTQYFGPGTRLTVL.

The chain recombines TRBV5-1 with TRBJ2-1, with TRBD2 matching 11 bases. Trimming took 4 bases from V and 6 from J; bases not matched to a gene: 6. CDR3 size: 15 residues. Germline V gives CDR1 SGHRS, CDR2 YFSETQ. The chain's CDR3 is CASSPAGLAVNEQFF. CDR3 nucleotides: TGCGCCAGCAGCCCGGCGGGACTAGCGGTCAATGAGCAGTTCTTC.

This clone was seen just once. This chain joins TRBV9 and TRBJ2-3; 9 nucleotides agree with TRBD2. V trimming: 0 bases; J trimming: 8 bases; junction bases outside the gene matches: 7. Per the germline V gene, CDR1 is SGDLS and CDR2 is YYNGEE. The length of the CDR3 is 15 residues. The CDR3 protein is CASSVAGTSKGTQYF. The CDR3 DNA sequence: TGTGCCAGCAGCGTAGCTGGGACTAGCAAAGGTACGCAGTATTTT.

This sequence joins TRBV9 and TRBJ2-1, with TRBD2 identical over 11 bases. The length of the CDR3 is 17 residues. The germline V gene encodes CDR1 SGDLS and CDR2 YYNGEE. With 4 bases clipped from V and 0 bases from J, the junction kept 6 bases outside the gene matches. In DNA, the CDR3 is TGTGCCAGCAGCCCTGGGACTAGCGGTTACTCCTACAATGAGCAGTTCTTC. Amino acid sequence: CASSPGTSGYSYNEQFF.

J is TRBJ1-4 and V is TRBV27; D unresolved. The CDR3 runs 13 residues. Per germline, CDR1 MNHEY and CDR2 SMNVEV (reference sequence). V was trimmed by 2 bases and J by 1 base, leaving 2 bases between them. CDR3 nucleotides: TGTGCCAGCAGTTTAAGAACTAATGAAAAACTGTTTTTT. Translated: CASSLRTNEKLFF.

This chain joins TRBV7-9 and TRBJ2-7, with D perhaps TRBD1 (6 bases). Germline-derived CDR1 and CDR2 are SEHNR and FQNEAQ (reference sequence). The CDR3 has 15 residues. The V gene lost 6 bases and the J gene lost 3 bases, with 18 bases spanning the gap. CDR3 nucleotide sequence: TGTGCCAGCAGTCGGACGGACAGTCGCTTCTACGAGCAGTACTTC. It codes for CASSRTDSRFYEQYF.

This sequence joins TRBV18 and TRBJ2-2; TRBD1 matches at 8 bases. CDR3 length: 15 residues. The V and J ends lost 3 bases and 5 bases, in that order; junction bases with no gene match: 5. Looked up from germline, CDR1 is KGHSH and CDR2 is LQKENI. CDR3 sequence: CASSPRTGKTGELFF. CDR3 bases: TGTGCCAGCTCACCCCGGACAGGGAAAACCGGGGAGCTGTTTTTT.

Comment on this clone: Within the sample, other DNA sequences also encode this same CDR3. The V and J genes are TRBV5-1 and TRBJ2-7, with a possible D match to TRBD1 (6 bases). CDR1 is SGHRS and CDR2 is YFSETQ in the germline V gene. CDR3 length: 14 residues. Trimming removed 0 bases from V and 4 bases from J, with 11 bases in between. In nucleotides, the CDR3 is TGCGCCAGCAGCTTGGGAGGGACAACATACGAGCAGTACTTC. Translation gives CASSLGGTTYEQYF.

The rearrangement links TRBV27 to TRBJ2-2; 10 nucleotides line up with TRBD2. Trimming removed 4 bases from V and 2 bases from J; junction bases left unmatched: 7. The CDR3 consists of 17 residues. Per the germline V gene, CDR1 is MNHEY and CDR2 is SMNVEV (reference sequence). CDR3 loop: CASSSAPSGGNTGELFF. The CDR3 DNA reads TGTGCCAGCAGTTCCGCCCCTAGCGGGGGTAACACCGGGGAGCTGTTTTTT.

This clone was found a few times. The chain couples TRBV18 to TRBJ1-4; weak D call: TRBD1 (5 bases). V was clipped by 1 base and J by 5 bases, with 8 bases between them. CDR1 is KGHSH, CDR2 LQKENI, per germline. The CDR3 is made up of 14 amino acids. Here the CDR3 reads CASSPREGNEKLFF. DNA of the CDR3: TGTGCCAGCTCACCACGGGAGGGGAATGAAAAACTGTTTTTT.

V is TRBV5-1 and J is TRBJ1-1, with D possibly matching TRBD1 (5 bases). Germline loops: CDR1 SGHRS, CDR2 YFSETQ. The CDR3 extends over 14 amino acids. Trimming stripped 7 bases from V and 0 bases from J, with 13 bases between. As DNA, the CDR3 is TGCGCCAGCTTTCCGGGACGCTTGAACACTGAAGCTTTCTTT. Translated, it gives CASFPGRLNTEAFF.

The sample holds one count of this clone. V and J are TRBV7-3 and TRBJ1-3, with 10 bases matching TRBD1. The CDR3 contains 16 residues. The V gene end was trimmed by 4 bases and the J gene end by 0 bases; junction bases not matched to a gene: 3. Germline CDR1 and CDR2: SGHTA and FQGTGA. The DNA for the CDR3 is TGTGCCAGCAGCTCAAGGACAGGGGGCTCTGGAAACACCATATATTTT. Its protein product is CASSSRTGGSGNTIYF.